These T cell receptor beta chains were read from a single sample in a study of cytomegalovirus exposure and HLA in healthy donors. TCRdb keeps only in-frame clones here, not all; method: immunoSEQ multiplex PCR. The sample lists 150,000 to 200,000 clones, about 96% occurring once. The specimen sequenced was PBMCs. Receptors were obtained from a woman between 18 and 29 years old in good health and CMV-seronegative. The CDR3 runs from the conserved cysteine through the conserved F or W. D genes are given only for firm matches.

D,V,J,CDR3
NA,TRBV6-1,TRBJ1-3,CASKEGSSGNTIYF
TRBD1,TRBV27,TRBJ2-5,CASSFLLGQGPETQYF
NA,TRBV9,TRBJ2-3,CASSVSTASSTDTQYF
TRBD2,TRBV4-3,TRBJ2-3,CASSQGSSGGASPDTQYF
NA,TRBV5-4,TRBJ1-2,CASSSGQNYGYTF
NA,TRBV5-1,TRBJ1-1,CASSLGQGGNTEAFF
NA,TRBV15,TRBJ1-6,CATSTQVVGGALHF
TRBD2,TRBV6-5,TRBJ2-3,CASSLLAGGADTQYF
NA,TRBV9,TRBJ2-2,CASSVEDNAELFF
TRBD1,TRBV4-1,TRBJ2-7,CASSYTPDRAYEQYF
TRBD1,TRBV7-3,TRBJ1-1,CASSLGGQGGTEAFF
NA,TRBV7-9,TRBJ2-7,CASRPPQGEGTYEQYF
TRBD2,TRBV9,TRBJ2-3,CASSTNPRTSGGPTDTQYF
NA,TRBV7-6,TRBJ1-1,CASSLPARGLNTEAFF
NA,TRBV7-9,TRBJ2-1,CASSLSGLARSSYNEQFF
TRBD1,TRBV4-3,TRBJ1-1,CASSQAGTGNTEAFF
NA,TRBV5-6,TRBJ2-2,CASRGGGIAGELFF
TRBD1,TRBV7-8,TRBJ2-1,CASSSRDRGRSYNEQFF
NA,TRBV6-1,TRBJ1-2,CASSESGLGYTF
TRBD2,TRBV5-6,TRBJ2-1,CASSLTSGGLLYNEQFF